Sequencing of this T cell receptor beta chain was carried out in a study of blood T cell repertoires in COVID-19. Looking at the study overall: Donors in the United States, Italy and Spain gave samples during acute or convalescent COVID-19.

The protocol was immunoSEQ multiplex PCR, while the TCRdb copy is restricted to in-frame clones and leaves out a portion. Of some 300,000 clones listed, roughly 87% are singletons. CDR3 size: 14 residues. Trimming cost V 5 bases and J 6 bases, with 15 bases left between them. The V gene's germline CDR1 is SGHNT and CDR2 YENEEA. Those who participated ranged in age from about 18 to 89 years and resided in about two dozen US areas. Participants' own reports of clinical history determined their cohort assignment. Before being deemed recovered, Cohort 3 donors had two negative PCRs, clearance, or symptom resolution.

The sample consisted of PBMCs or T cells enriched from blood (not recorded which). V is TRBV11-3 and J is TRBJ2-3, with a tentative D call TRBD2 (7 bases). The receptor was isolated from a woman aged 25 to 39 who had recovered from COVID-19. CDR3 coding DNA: TGTGCCAGCAGCGCACGGGGGGCCGGGGATACGCAGTATTTT. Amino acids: CASSARGAGDTQYF.